These 21 T cell receptor beta chains came from one sample sequenced in a study of shared clonotypes between healthy human individuals. Clones were read by immunoSEQ multiplex PCR, and TCRdb kept only the in-frame ones, dropping some. The sample lists around 650,000 clones, 96% seen once, with about 0.12% in the top ten. Naive CD8 cells comprised CD45RO-negative, CCR7-positively selected cells, excluding terminally differentiated effector memory CD45RA+ cells. Specimen: naive CD8+ T cells sorted from blood. These receptors originate from a woman aged 25-40 years in good health.

The chain joins TRBV30 to TRBJ2-7; 8 bases align to TRBD2. The CDR3 totals 15 residues. The V gene's germline CDR1 is GTSNPN and CDR2 SVGIG (reference sequence). V shed 0 bases and J 1 base; nucleotides not matched to a gene: 5. The CDR3 nucleotides are TGTGCCTGGAGTGTGAGAACTAGCGGATCCTACGAGCAGTACTTC. Its protein is CAWSVRTSGSYEQYF.

J is TRBJ2-3 and V is TRBV11-2, with D possibly matching TRBD2 (6 bases). Trimming removed 0 bases at V and 4 bases at J, with 11 bases between. CDR1 and CDR2 (germline): SGHAT, FQNNGV. The CDR3 covers 15 residues. The CDR3 loop is CASSLEPRESDTQYF. The CDR3 bases are TGTGCCAGCAGCTTAGAGCCCCGGGAGTCAGATACGCAGTATTTT.

V usage is TRBV25-1 and J usage is TRBJ1-2; D unclear. This CDR3 has 12 amino acids. In germline, CDR1 is MGHDK, CDR2 SYGVNS. Trimming removed 7 bases at V and 2 bases at J, with 8 bases between. The CDR3 sequence is CASMAGNYGYTF. CDR3 bases: TGTGCCAGCATGGCAGGAAACTATGGCTACACCTTC.

This chain joins TRBV27 and TRBJ2-1; 10 bases match TRBD2. The CDR3 is made up of 16 amino acids. V lost 1 base and J lost 0; bases outside the gene matches: 0. Germline V lookup: CDR1 MNHEY, CDR2 SMNVEV (reference sequence). CDR3 protein: CASSLLAGGSYNEQFF. CDR3 coding DNA: TGTGCCAGCAGTTTATTAGCGGGAGGCTCCTACAATGAGCAGTTCTTC.

The V gene is TRBV19, the J gene TRBJ1-1; D is possibly TRBD1 (5 bases). V lost 4 bases and J 4 bases, leaving 16 bases between the germline ends. The CDR3 spans 15 residues. CDR1 is LNHDA and CDR2 is SQIVND in the germline V gene (reference sequence). The CDR3 sequence is CASSTGTTRVTEAFF. The CDR3 DNA reads as TGTGCCAGTAGTACCGGGACTACAAGGGTCACTGAAGCTTTCTTT.

CDR3 in amino acids: CASSEGRASGELFF. Here the CDR3 DNA reads TGTGCCAGCAGCGAGGGGAGGGCCAGCGGGGAGCTGTTTTTT. The V and J genes are TRBV9 and TRBJ2-2; 7 nucleotides agree with TRBD2. The germline CDR1 and CDR2 sequences are SGDLS and YYNGEE. V trimming: 3 bases; J trimming: 7 bases; junction bases outside the gene matches: 6. The CDR3 has 14 residues.

V gene TRBV28 combines with J gene TRBJ1-5, with D uncertain. Trimming took off 6 bases at V and 0 bases at J, with 9 bases between the two ends. CDR1 MDHEN and CDR2 SYDVKM come from the germline V gene. This CDR3 is built from 14 residues. The CDR3 region is CASSPDNSNQPQHF. The CDR3 DNA reads as TGTGCCAGCAGCCCCGATAATAGCAATCAGCCCCAGCATTTT.

The rearrangement links TRBV2 to TRBJ1-1, with 7 bases lining up with TRBD1. CDR1 is SNHLY, CDR2 FYNNEI, per germline. The CDR3 runs 12 residues. With V trimmed by 6 bases and J by 4 bases, 2 bases remained unmatched. CDR3 protein: CASRTGLTEAFF. The CDR3 DNA is TGTGCCAGCAGGACAGGGCTCACTGAAGCTTTCTTT. The full variable domain, its missing parts supplied by reference TRBV2 and TRBJ1-1, is EPEVTQTPSHQVTQMGQEVILRCVPISNHLYFYWYRQILGQKVEFLVSFYNNEISEKSEIFDDQFSVERPDGSNFTLKIRSTKLEDSAMYFCASRTGLTEAFFGQGTRLTVV.

V gene TRBV7-8 combines with J gene TRBJ2-1; 10 bases agree with TRBD2. Looked up from germline, CDR1 is SGHVS and CDR2 is FQNEAQ. The CDR3 covers 18 residues. The V and J ends lost 4 bases and 3 bases, in that order; junction bases with no gene match: 12. CDR3 nucleotides: TGTGCCAGCAGCTCGGGACTAGCGAACTCAAAAATCTACAATGAGCAGTTCTTC. It translates to CASSSGLANSKIYNEQFF.

V is TRBV11-3 and J is TRBJ2-1; 9 bases fit TRBD1. CDR3 length equals 16 residues. Germline loops: CDR1 SGHNT, CDR2 YENEEA. V was clipped by 2 bases and J by 5 bases; unmatched bases: 7. CDR3 loop: CASSLLKGQGNNEQFF. The CDR3 nucleotides read TGTGCCAGCAGCTTACTTAAGGGACAGGGAAACAATGAGCAGTTCTTC.

The chain uses TRBV25-1 and TRBJ2-2, with TRBD2 as a possible D gene (5 bases). Per germline, CDR1 MGHDK and CDR2 SYGVNS. CDR3 length equals 15 residues. V dropped 1 base and J dropped 4 bases, with 10 bases sitting between them. The CDR3 here is CASSESDSGTGELFF. In DNA form, the CDR3 reads TGTGCCAGCAGTGAATCGGACTCCGGCACCGGGGAGCTGTTTTTT.

As concerns this clone: This same CDR3 is encoded by further DNA sequences in the sample. V is TRBV9 and J is TRBJ2-1; D unresolved. From germline, CDR1 is SGDLS and CDR2 YYNGEE. This CDR3 is built from 15 residues. V was clipped by 0 bases and J by 0 bases, with 7 bases between them. The CDR3 protein is CASSVGLSSYNEQFF. CDR3 bases: TGTGCCAGCAGCGTAGGGTTGAGCTCCTACAATGAGCAGTTCTTC.

J is TRBJ2-3 and V is TRBV25-1, with a weak D call TRBD2 (6 bases). Trimming cost V 1 base and J 2 bases, with 10 bases left between them. Germline-derived CDR1 and CDR2 are MGHDK and SYGVNS. The CDR3 sequence is 15 residues long. CDR3: CASSESQRVTDTQYF. In nucleotides, the CDR3 is TGTGCCAGCAGTGAATCACAGCGGGTCACAGATACGCAGTATTTT.

This chain links TRBV5-4 with TRBJ2-7; TRBD1 might be the D (7 bases). V dropped 0 bases and J dropped 3 bases, with 10 bases sitting between them. Germline CDR1 and CDR2: SGHNT and YYREEE (reference sequence). The length of the CDR3 is 14 residues. The CDR3 bases are TGTGCCAGCAGCTTGGACAGGGGAGGCTACGAGCAGTACTTC. It is translated as CASSLDRGGYEQYF.

The rearrangement joins TRBV30 to TRBJ1-2, with TRBD1 identical over 11 bases. Germline values: CDR1 GTSNPN, CDR2 SVGIG (reference sequence). After removal of 5 bases from V and 3 bases from J, the junction contained 5 bases not matched to a gene. The CDR3 covers 14 residues. The CDR3 bases are TGTGCCTGGGACGGGACAGGGGGGGACTATGGCTACACCTTC. Amino acids: CAWDGTGGDYGYTF.

The genes are TRBV5-4 and TRBJ2-1; 10 bases are a match to TRBD2. V was pared by 7 bases and J by 4 bases, with 5 bases of the junction left unmatched. CDR3 size: 14 residues. Germline V lookup: CDR1 SGHNT, CDR2 YYREEE (reference sequence). In DNA, the CDR3 is TGTGCCAGCGCTTGGACTAGCGGTTACAATGAGCAGTTCTTC. Its protein product is CASAWTSGYNEQFF.

A note on this clone: Other nucleotide sequences from this sample produce the same CDR3. The chain employs TRBV4-1 and TRBJ1-1, with D unresolved. Germline V lookup: CDR1 MGHRA, CDR2 YSYEKL. The CDR3 contains 14 residues. Trimming took 1 base from V and 1 from J, leaving 7 bases between them. In DNA, the CDR3 is TGCGCCAGCAGCCAAGGAGGGAGGAACACTGAAGCTTTCTTT. Translating it yields CASSQGGRNTEAFF.

This chain uses TRBV6-1 with TRBJ2-7, with D possibly TRBD1 on 6 matching bases. The ends were cut back, 2 bases at V and 9 bases at J, with 17 bases in the middle. In germline, CDR1 is MNHNS, CDR2 SASEGT. CDR3 length: 14 amino acids. DNA of the CDR3: TGTGCCAGCAGTGAAACAGGGCCCCCAGTCGGGCAGTACTTC. Its translation is CASSETGPPVGQYF.

The chain couples TRBV5-4 to TRBJ1-1; D is undetermined. Trimming removed 6 bases from V and 7 bases from J, with 13 bases in between. From germline, CDR1 is SGHNT and CDR2 YYREEE (reference sequence). The CDR3 sequence is 12 residues long. CDR3 nucleotide sequence: TGTGCCAGCACCGACGGCCAATTTGAAGCTTTCTTT. Its protein product is CASTDGQFEAFF.

This clone was observed a single time. The rearrangement uses TRBV7-9 and TRBJ2-1; D is unclear. Trimming removed 1 base at V and 5 bases at J, with 3 bases between. The germline gives CDR1 SEHNR, CDR2 FQNEAQ (reference sequence). The length of the CDR3 is 12 residues. DNA for the CDR3: TGTGCCAGCAGCTTAGAGCACAATGAGCAGTTCTTC. Amino acids: CASSLEHNEQFF.

The rearrangement uses TRBV28 and TRBJ2-7, with 9 bases fitting TRBD2. Germline CDR1 is MDHEN and CDR2 is SYDVKM. The CDR3 extends over 14 amino acids. V was pared by 7 bases and J by 3 bases, with 7 bases of the junction left unmatched. The CDR3 DNA reads TGTGCCAGCAACCCCCGCGGGGGGGACTACGAGCAGTACTTC. It encodes CASNPRGGDYEQYF.